These T cell receptor beta chains were read from a single sample in a study of neoadjuvant anti-PD-1 for oral cavity cancer. Generated by immunoSEQ multiplex PCR, the TCRdb table keeps only in-frame clones and is missing some. The sample carries roughly 12,000 clones, roughly 60% recorded once. The input for sequencing was tumor tissue, taken before nivolumab (anti-PD-1) treatment. Every receptor here comes from a person aged 40 to 85 with oral cavity squamous cell carcinoma. The donor label of this sample is uncertain. The CDR3 runs from the conserved cysteine through the conserved F or W. Fields, in order: J gene, CDR3 length, clone size, V gene, CDR3 protein. A clone size is listed for some rows: how often the clone was seen (once, few, many), or a class if it is expanded.

j_gene: TRBJ2-5
len: 15
abundance: NA
v_gene: TRBV2
CDR3aa: CASLQGLAGEGTQYF

j_gene: TRBJ2-7
len: 15
abundance: NA
v_gene: TRBV10-3
CDR3aa: CAISSGHASSYEQYF

j_gene: TRBJ2-7
len: 14
abundance: once
v_gene: TRBV6-1
CDR3aa: CASTYTEGPYEQYF

j_gene: TRBJ1-2
len: 13
abundance: NA
v_gene: TRBV29-1
CDR3aa: CSVEDNRGQGYTF

j_gene: TRBJ1-1
len: 14
abundance: NA
v_gene: TRBV12-5
CDR3aa: CASDLTGINTEAFF

j_gene: TRBJ2-1
len: 14
abundance: NA
v_gene: TRBV25-1
CDR3aa: CASSEDGGYNEQFF

j_gene: TRBJ2-7
len: 14
abundance: NA
v_gene: TRBV6-1
CDR3aa: CASTRDTLALEQYF

j_gene: TRBJ2-7
len: 12
abundance: NA
v_gene: TRBV6-5
CDR3aa: CASSGRTVEQYF

j_gene: TRBJ1-6
len: 17
abundance: NA
v_gene: TRBV5-1
CDR3aa: CASSLESTGAYNSPLHF

j_gene: TRBJ1-1
len: 16
abundance: NA
v_gene: TRBV9
CDR3aa: CASSAMERGANTEAFF

j_gene: TRBJ1-1
len: 15
abundance: NA
v_gene: TRBV27
CDR3aa: CASSSRGSVVTEAFF

j_gene: TRBJ2-1
len: 16
abundance: few
v_gene: TRBV5-1
CDR3aa: CASSLVATSGLNEQFF

j_gene: TRBJ2-2
len: 15
abundance: NA
v_gene: TRBV5-1
CDR3aa: CATQKGLAGTGELFF

j_gene: TRBJ1-1
len: 15
abundance: NA
v_gene: TRBV11-3
CDR3aa: CASSFGQGGNTEAFF

j_gene: TRBJ2-6
len: 10
abundance: NA
v_gene: TRBV6-1
CDR3aa: CASSHNVLTF

j_gene: TRBJ1-2
len: 12
abundance: few
v_gene: TRBV6-5
CDR3aa: CASSIDRAGYTF

j_gene: TRBJ2-5
len: 15
abundance: NA
v_gene: TRBV7-2
CDR3aa: CASSSGTTPWETQYF

j_gene: TRBJ2-6
len: 15
abundance: NA
v_gene: TRBV5-1
CDR3aa: CASKLTNSGANVLTF

j_gene: TRBJ2-1
len: 13
abundance: few
v_gene: TRBV10-2
CDR3aa: CATATELLNEQFF

j_gene: TRBJ2-3
len: 15
abundance: NA
v_gene: TRBV5-1
CDR3aa: CASTSDPASTDTQYF

j_gene: TRBJ1-6
len: 15
abundance: NA
v_gene: TRBV6-5
CDR3aa: CASRLGEGKVSPLHF

j_gene: TRBJ2-7
len: 14
abundance: few
v_gene: TRBV7-9
CDR3aa: CASSPLEVIYEQYF

j_gene: TRBJ2-3
len: 15
abundance: NA
v_gene: TRBV14
CDR3aa: CASSQDRSSGDTQYF

j_gene: TRBJ1-2
len: 14
abundance: NA
v_gene: TRBV19
CDR3aa: CASSTLLDSGQHTF

j_gene: TRBJ2-7
len: 13
abundance: few
v_gene: TRBV15
CDR3aa: CATSRVGGYEQYF